Listed below are T cell receptor beta chains from one sample, sequenced in a study of molecular identifiers for immune sequencing clone quantification. TCRdb independently ran MiXCR on the PCR reads; one entry per CDR3 protein. This sample has approximately 630,000 distinct CDR3 sequences; 25% occur once, and the top ten carry 0.78%. Material for sequencing was naive CD8+ T cells from blood, with Jurkat cell RNA spiked in. Receptors originate from a human donor in good health. Some libraries in this study had Jurkat cell RNA spiked in. The CDR3 runs from the conserved cysteine through the conserved F or W. D genes are given only for firm matches. A row's size may be missing; if present it is once, few, many or a size class.

CDR3aa: CASSLEQGALGEQYF
CDR3nt: TGCGCCAGCAGCTTGGAACAGGGGGCTCTGGGGGAGCAGTACTTC
len: 15
j_gene: TRBJ2-7
d_gene: TRBD1
abundance: many
v_gene: TRBV5-1

CDR3aa: CASSQEQENNQPQHF
CDR3nt: TGCGCCAGCAGCCAAGAACAGGAGAACAATCAGCCCCAGCATTTT
len: 15
j_gene: TRBJ1-5
d_gene: NA
abundance: NA
v_gene: TRBV4-1

CDR3aa: CATSAVAGAPSSYNEQFF
CDR3nt: TGTGCCACCAGTGCGGTAGCGGGAGCCCCGAGCTCCTACAATGAGCAGTTCTTC
len: 18
j_gene: TRBJ2-1
d_gene: TRBD2
abundance: NA
v_gene: TRBV24-1

CDR3aa: CASSYPALNTEAFF
CDR3nt: TGTGCCAGCAGTTATCCAGCTTTGAACACTGAAGCTTTCTTT
len: 14
j_gene: TRBJ1-1
d_gene: NA
abundance: few
v_gene: TRBV6-2/TRBV6-3

CDR3aa: CASSDGQGRAGELFF
CDR3nt: TGTGCCAGCAGCGATGGACAGGGGAGGGCCGGGGAGCTGTTTTTT
len: 15
j_gene: TRBJ2-2
d_gene: TRBD1
abundance: many
v_gene: TRBV9

CDR3aa: CATSDLGQVGKADTQYF
CDR3nt: TGTGCCACCAGTGATTTAGGCCAGGTCGGCAAGGCAGATACGCAGTATTTT
len: 17
j_gene: TRBJ2-3
d_gene: NA
abundance: many
v_gene: TRBV24-1

CDR3aa: CSARPRGAGGSYEQYF
CDR3nt: TGCAGTGCTAGACCACGGGGAGCGGGAGGCTCCTACGAGCAGTACTTC
len: 16
j_gene: TRBJ2-7
d_gene: TRBD2
abundance: few
v_gene: TRBV20-1

CDR3aa: CASSEALHGLAGYAQYF
CDR3nt: TGTGCCAGCAGTGAAGCGCTTCACGGACTAGCGGGGTACGCGCAGTATTTT
len: 17
j_gene: TRBJ2-3
d_gene: TRBD2
abundance: many
v_gene: TRBV2

CDR3aa: CASSPPAGDSYNEQFF
CDR3nt: TGTGCCAGCTCACCACCGGCGGGGGACTCCTACAATGAGCAGTTCTTC
len: 16
j_gene: TRBJ2-1
d_gene: TRBD2
abundance: NA
v_gene: TRBV18

CDR3aa: CASRQSGSRGNEQFF
CDR3nt: TGTGCCAGCAGACAAAGCGGGAGTAGAGGCAATGAGCAGTTCTTC
len: 15
j_gene: TRBJ2-1
d_gene: TRBD2
abundance: NA
v_gene: TRBV27

CDR3aa: CASSLSAGGLTDTQYF
CDR3nt: TGTGCCAGCAGCTTATCAGCCGGGGGGCTCACAGATACGCAGTATTTT
len: 16
j_gene: TRBJ2-3
d_gene: NA
abundance: many
v_gene: TRBV7-7

CDR3aa: CSARPENHYEQYF
CDR3nt: TGCAGTGCTAGGCCTGAAAATCATTACGAGCAGTACTTC
len: 13
j_gene: TRBJ2-7
d_gene: NA
abundance: NA
v_gene: TRBV20-1

CDR3aa: CASREGQLPNEQFF
CDR3nt: TGTGCCAGCAGAGAAGGACAGCTTCCCAATGAGCAGTTCTTC
len: 14
j_gene: TRBJ2-1
d_gene: NA
abundance: many
v_gene: TRBV25-1

CDR3aa: CSVVSWGSNTEAFF
CDR3nt: TGCAGCGTTGTATCCTGGGGTTCGAACACTGAAGCTTTCTTT
len: 14
j_gene: TRBJ1-1
d_gene: NA
abundance: many
v_gene: TRBV29-1

CDR3aa: CASSVTSGRPQETQYF
CDR3nt: TGTGCCAGCAGCGTAACTAGCGGGAGACCGCAGGAGACCCAGTACTTC
len: 16
j_gene: TRBJ2-5
d_gene: TRBD2
abundance: many
v_gene: TRBV9

CDR3aa: CASSDLGVDTEAFF
CDR3nt: TGTGCCAGCAGTGATTTGGGAGTCGACACTGAAGCTTTCTTT
len: 14
j_gene: TRBJ1-1
d_gene: NA
abundance: many
v_gene: TRBV6-1

CDR3aa: CASRGGPQETQYF
CDR3nt: TGTGCCAGTAGGGGGGGACCTCAAGAGACCCAGTACTTC
len: 13
j_gene: TRBJ2-5
d_gene: NA
abundance: few
v_gene: TRBV19

CDR3aa: CASRDRGQETQYF
CDR3nt: TGTGCCAGCAGGGACAGGGGTCAAGAGACCCAGTACTTC
len: 13
j_gene: TRBJ2-5
d_gene: TRBD1
abundance: NA
v_gene: TRBV6-5

CDR3aa: CASRLTGYEQYF
CDR3nt: TGTGCCAGCAGATTGACAGGGTACGAGCAGTACTTC
len: 12
j_gene: TRBJ2-7
d_gene: TRBD1
abundance: few
v_gene: TRBV7-9

CDR3aa: CASKGGQKQFF
CDR3nt: TGTGCCAGCAAAGGGGGGCAGAAGCAGTTCTTC
len: 11
j_gene: TRBJ2-1
d_gene: NA
abundance: NA
v_gene: TRBV2

CDR3aa: CASSVGGAQETQYF
CDR3nt: TGTGCCAGCAGCGTAGGAGGGGCCCAAGAGACCCAGTACTTC
len: 14
j_gene: TRBJ2-5
d_gene: NA
abundance: many
v_gene: TRBV9

CDR3aa: CACSHPNTEAFF
CDR3nt: TGCGCCTGCAGCCACCCGAACACTGAAGCTTTCTTT
len: 12
j_gene: TRBJ1-1
d_gene: NA
abundance: few
v_gene: TRBV4-3

CDR3aa: CSARMYGTATYEPYF
CDR3nt: TGCAGTGCTAGAATGTACGGGACAGCCACCTACGAGCCGTACTTC
len: 15
j_gene: TRBJ2-7
d_gene: TRBD1
abundance: NA
v_gene: TRBV20-1

CDR3aa: CASSADTNSNQPQHF
CDR3nt: TGTGCCAGCAGCGCGGACACAAATAGCAATCAGCCTCAGCATTTT
len: 15
j_gene: TRBJ1-5
d_gene: NA
abundance: few
v_gene: TRBV9

CDR3aa: CASSDWVGGIYEQYF
CDR3nt: TGTGCCAGCAGTGACTGGGTCGGAGGGATTTACGAGCAGTACTTC
len: 15
j_gene: TRBJ2-7
d_gene: NA
abundance: NA
v_gene: TRBV6-1

CDR3aa: CASSFGRGQDEQYF
CDR3nt: TGTGCCAGCAGCTTTGGGAGGGGGCAAGACGAGCAGTACTTC
len: 14
j_gene: TRBJ2-7
d_gene: NA
abundance: many
v_gene: TRBV5-5

CDR3aa: CASSTSSLVGPQHF
CDR3nt: TGTGCCAGCAGTACCAGTTCCTTGGTCGGGCCCCAGCATTTT
len: 14
j_gene: TRBJ1-5
d_gene: NA
abundance: NA
v_gene: TRBV6-5

CDR3aa: CASSLSGGAGTDTQYF
CDR3nt: TGTGCCAGCAGTTTATCGGGGGGGGCTGGCACAGATACGCAGTATTTT
len: 16
j_gene: TRBJ2-3
d_gene: NA
abundance: many
v_gene: TRBV27

CDR3aa: CAIRGTGATDTQYF
CDR3nt: TGTGCCATCAGAGGGACAGGGGCGACAGATACGCAGTATTTT
len: 14
j_gene: TRBJ2-3
d_gene: TRBD1
abundance: NA
v_gene: TRBV10-3

CDR3aa: CASSPRTGTYTEAFF
CDR3nt: TGTGCCAGCAGCCCAAGGACAGGTACTTACACTGAAGCTTTCTTT
len: 15
j_gene: TRBJ1-1
d_gene: TRBD1
abundance: many
v_gene: TRBV4-2

CDR3aa: CASSQDGGQPQHF
CDR3nt: TGCGCCAGCAGCCAAGATGGCGGTCAGCCCCAGCATTTT
len: 13
j_gene: TRBJ1-5
d_gene: NA
abundance: many
v_gene: TRBV4-3

CDR3aa: CASSLVLGGTDTQYF
CDR3nt: TGTGCCAGCAGCTTAGTTTTGGGGGGCACAGATACGCAGTATTTT
len: 15
j_gene: TRBJ2-3
d_gene: NA
abundance: few
v_gene: TRBV7-6

CDR3aa: CASSLETVYTHNEQFF
CDR3nt: TGCGCCAGCAGCTTGGAGACAGTTTATACCCACAATGAGCAGTTCTTC
len: 16
j_gene: TRBJ2-1
d_gene: NA
abundance: few
v_gene: TRBV5-1

CDR3aa: CASSYRGGTSGADTQYF
CDR3nt: TGTGCCAGCAGTTACAGGGGCGGGACTAGCGGTGCAGATACGCAGTATTTT
len: 17
j_gene: TRBJ2-3
d_gene: TRBD2
abundance: NA
v_gene: TRBV6-5

CDR3aa: CASSDTTGQAYNEQFF
CDR3nt: TGTGCCAGCAGTGACACCACAGGGCAGGCCTACAATGAGCAGTTCTTC
len: 16
j_gene: TRBJ2-1
d_gene: NA
abundance: few
v_gene: TRBV25-1

CDR3aa: CASSAPPQGGDEKLFF
CDR3nt: TGTGCCAGCAGCGCGCCACCGCAGGGAGGGGATGAAAAACTGTTTTTT
len: 16
j_gene: TRBJ1-4
d_gene: NA
abundance: many
v_gene: TRBV9

CDR3aa: CASSVSWGAGEKLFF
CDR3nt: TGTGCCAGCAGCGTTTCATGGGGGGCGGGTGAAAAACTGTTTTTT
len: 15
j_gene: TRBJ1-4
d_gene: NA
abundance: few
v_gene: TRBV9

CDR3aa: CACSLTSSHNEQFF
CDR3nt: TGTGCCTGCAGCTTAACTAGCAGCCACAATGAGCAGTTCTTC
len: 14
j_gene: TRBJ2-1
d_gene: NA
abundance: few
v_gene: TRBV7-9

CDR3aa: CSVWGELGTDTQYF
CDR3nt: TGCAGCGTCTGGGGGGAGTTGGGCACAGATACGCAGTATTTT
len: 14
j_gene: TRBJ2-3
d_gene: NA
abundance: many
v_gene: TRBV29-1

CDR3aa: CSVDTGSGTGELFF
CDR3nt: TGCAGCGTTGACACGGGGTCGGGGACCGGGGAGCTGTTTTTT
len: 14
j_gene: TRBJ2-2
d_gene: NA
abundance: many
v_gene: TRBV29-1

CDR3aa: CASSLQGAPEAFF
CDR3nt: TGTGCCAGCAGTTTACAGGGGGCCCCTGAAGCTTTCTTT
len: 13
j_gene: TRBJ1-1
d_gene: TRBD1
abundance: many
v_gene: TRBV12-3/TRBV12-4